One and the same sample provided the 9 T cell receptor beta chains below, sequenced in a study of radiotherapy plus CTLA-4 blockade in lung cancer. Produced via immunoSEQ multiplex PCR; TCRdb's table is partial and in-frame only. This repertoire shows tens of thousands of clones, around 86% found once; its top ten account for approximately 15%. Sequencing was performed on peripheral blood, taken from a patient treated with radiotherapy plus ipilimumab. All receptors derive from a human donor with non-small cell lung cancer that progressed on radiotherapy plus ipilimumab.

The gene calls are TRBV10-3 and TRBJ1-2; 7 bases are shared with TRBD1. The J segment lost 4 bases and the V segment lost 0 bases, leaving 5 bases of the junction unmatched. Germline values: CDR1 ENHRY, CDR2 SYGVKD. The CDR3 is made up of 15 amino acids. CDR3 nucleotides: TGTGCCATCAGTGAGTCGGCAGGGGGGGGCTATGGCTACACCTTC. This encodes CAISESAGGGYGYTF.

The chain combines TRBV6-5 with TRBJ1-5; weak D call: TRBD1 (5 bases). The CDR3 has 13 amino acids. V was cut by 9 bases and J by 6 bases, with 15 bases left in between. The germline gives CDR1 MNHEY, CDR2 SVGAGI. DNA for the CDR3: TGTGCCAGTTGGGCCAGGCAGGGTCAGCCCCAGCATTTT. Amino acids: CASWARQGQPQHF.

This clone occurred a few times. V is TRBV10-2 and J is TRBJ2-7, with D unclear. V was shortened by 8 bases and J by 3 bases, with 5 bases between the two germline ends. The CDR3 consists of 10 residues. CDR1 is WSHSY and CDR2 is SAAADI in the germline V gene. CDR3 sequence reads: CASGNYEQYF. The CDR3 nucleotides read TGCGCCAGCGGGAACTACGAGCAGTACTTC.

This clone has a single count. The V and J genes are TRBV7-9 and TRBJ1-2; TRBD1 agrees at 7 bases. V gave up 6 bases and J gave up 6 bases; unmatched junction bases: 4. The CDR3 runs 12 residues. Germline loops: CDR1 SEHNR, CDR2 FQNEAQ (reference sequence). Here the CDR3 DNA reads TGTGCCAGCAGTGTAGGGGGCCATGGCTACACCTTC. Its translation is CASSVGGHGYTF.

The chain carries TRBV5-4 and TRBJ1-1; 9 nucleotides match TRBD1. V lost 5 bases to trimming and J lost 3 bases; unmatched junction nucleotides: 8. Germline loops: CDR1 SGHNT, CDR2 YYREEE (reference sequence). The CDR3 extends over 15 amino acids. The CDR3 nucleotides read TGTGCCAGCAGGGCCTGGACAGGGGACGACACTGAAGCTTTCTTT. This translates into CASRAWTGDDTEAFF.

V usage is TRBV5-1 and J usage is TRBJ1-1; TRBD1 aligns across 9 bases. Germline loops: CDR1 SGHRS, CDR2 YFSETQ. The CDR3 length is 16 residues. Trimming at V came to 0 bases and at J to 0 bases, leaving 3 bases not matched to a gene. In nucleotides, the CDR3 is TGCGCCAGCAGCTTGGCCGGACAGGGGTTGAACACTGAAGCTTTCTTT. Its protein product is CASSLAGQGLNTEAFF.

The V gene is TRBV19, the J gene TRBJ2-2; D is possibly TRBD1 (6 bases). This CDR3 is built from 15 residues. V was cut by 7 bases and J by 2 bases, with 14 bases left in between. Germline values: CDR1 LNHDA, CDR2 SQIVND (reference sequence). The CDR3 here is CASIGQGLNTGELFF. Here the CDR3 DNA reads TGTGCCAGTATAGGGCAGGGGCTTAACACCGGGGAGCTGTTTTTT.

The chain links TRBV7-6 to TRBJ2-1; 12 bases are shared with TRBD1. Germline lookup yields CDR1 SGHVS and CDR2 FNYEAQ. Trimming removed 1 base from V and 7 bases from J; junction bases left unmatched: 8. The CDR3 has 17 residues. In nucleotides, the CDR3 is TGTGCCAGCAGCTTAGAATGGGGGACAGGGGGCGCGAATGAGCAGTTCTTC. Translating gives CASSLEWGTGGANEQFF.

This chain uses TRBV7-2 with TRBJ1-2; 12 bases are shared with TRBD1. CDR1 SGHTA and CDR2 FQGNSA come from the germline V gene. Trimming removed 4 bases from V and 5 bases from J; junction bases left unmatched: 5. The CDR3 totals 15 residues. The CDR3, as DNA: TGTGCCAGCAGCTCCGGGACAGGGGGCAATTATGGCTACACCTTC. Encoded protein: CASSSGTGGNYGYTF.